This T cell receptor beta chain is from a study of cytomegalovirus exposure and HLA in healthy donors. It was with 60 Vbeta and 13 Jbeta primers that the PCR ran. Original data processing: A later analysis counted 70 million to 85 million unique TCR beta chains, some 10 million shared. Profiling relied on immunoSEQ multiplex PCR, and the TCRdb table lists in-frame clones only, not all of them. Clone size and the V and J calls come from that table; the DNA yielded D and trimming. The data show more than 50,000 clones, approximately 80% seen once. Participants comprised healthy donors of bone marrow. The sequence derives from a female donor in good health and CMV-seronegative. Sequenced input: PBMCs.

The CDR3 DNA follows: TGTGCCTGGAGGGCCCCGGGACAGAATAATGAAAAACTGTTTTTT. Amino acids: CAWRAPGQNNEKLFF. This sequence joins TRBV30 and TRBJ1-4; 7 bases map to TRBD1. The germline gives CDR1 GTSNPN, CDR2 SVGIG (reference sequence). Trimming took 3 bases from V and 4 from J; bases not matched to a gene: 8. CDR3 length: 15 amino acids. Filled out from reference TRBV30 and TRBJ1-4, the complete variable domain reads SQTIHQWPATLVQPVGSPLSLECTVEGTSNPNLYWYRQAAGRGLQLLFYSVGIGQISSEVPQNLSASRPQDRQFILSSKKLLLSDSGFYLCAWRAPGQNNEKLFFGSGTQLSVL.